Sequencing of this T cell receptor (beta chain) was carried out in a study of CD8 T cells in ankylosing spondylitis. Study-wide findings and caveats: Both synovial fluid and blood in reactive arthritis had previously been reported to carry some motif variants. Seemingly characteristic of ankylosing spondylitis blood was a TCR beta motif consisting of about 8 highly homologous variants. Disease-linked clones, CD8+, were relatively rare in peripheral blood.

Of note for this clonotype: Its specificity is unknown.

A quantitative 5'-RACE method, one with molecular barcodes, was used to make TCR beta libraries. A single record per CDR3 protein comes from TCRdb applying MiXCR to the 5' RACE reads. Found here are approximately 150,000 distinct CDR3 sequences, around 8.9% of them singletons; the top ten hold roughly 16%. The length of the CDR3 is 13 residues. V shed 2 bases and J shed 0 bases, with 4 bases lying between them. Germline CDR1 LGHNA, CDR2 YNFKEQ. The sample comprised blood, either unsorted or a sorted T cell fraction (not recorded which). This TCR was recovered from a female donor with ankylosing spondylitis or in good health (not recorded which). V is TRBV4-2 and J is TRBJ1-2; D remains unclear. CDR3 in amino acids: CASSQYANYGYTF. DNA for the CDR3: TGTGCCAGCAGCCAATATGCTAACTATGGCTACACCTTC.